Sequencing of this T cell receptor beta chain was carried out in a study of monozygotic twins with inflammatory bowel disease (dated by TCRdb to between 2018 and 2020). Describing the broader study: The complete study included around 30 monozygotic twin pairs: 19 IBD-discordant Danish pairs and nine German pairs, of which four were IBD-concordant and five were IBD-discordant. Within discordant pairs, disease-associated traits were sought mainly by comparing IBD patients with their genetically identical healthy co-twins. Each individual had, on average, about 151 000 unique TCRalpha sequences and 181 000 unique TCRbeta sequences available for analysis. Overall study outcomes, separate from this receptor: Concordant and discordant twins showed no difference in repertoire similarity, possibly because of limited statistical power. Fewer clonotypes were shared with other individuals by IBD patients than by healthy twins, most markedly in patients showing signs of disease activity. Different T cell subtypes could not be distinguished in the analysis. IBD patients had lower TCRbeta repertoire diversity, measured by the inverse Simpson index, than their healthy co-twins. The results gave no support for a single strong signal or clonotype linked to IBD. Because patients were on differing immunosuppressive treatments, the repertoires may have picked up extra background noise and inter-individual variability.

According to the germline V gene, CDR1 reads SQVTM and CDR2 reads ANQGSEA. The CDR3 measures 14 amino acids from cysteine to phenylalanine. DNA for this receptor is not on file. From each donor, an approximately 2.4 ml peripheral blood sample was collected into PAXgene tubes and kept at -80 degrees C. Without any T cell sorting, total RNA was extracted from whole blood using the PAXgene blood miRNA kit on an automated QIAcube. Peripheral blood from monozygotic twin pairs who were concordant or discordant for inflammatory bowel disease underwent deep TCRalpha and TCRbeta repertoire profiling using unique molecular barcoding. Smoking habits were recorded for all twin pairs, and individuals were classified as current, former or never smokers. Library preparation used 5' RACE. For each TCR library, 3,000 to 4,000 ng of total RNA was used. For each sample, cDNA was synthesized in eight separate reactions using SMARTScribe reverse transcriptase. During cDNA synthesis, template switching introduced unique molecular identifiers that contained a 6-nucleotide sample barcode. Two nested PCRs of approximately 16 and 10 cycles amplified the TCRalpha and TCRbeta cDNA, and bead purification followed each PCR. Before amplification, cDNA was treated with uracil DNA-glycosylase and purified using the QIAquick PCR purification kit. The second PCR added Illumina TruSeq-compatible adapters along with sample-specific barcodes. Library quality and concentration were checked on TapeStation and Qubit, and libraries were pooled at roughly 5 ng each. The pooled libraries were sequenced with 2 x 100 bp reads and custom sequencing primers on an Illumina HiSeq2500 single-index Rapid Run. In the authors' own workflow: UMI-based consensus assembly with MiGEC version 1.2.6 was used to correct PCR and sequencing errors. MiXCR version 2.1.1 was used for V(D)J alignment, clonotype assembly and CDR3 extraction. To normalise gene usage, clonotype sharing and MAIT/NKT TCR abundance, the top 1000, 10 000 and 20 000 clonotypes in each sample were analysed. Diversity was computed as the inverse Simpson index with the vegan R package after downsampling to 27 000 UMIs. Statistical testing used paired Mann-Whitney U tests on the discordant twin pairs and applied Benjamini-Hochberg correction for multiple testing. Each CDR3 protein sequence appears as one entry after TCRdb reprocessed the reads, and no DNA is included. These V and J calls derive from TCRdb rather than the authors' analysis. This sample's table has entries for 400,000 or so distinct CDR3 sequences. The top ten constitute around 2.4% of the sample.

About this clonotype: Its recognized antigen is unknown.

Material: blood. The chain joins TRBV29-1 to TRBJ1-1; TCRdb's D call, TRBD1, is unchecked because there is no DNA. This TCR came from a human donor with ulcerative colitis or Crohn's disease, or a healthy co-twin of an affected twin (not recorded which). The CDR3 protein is CSVLDTSRGTEAFF.